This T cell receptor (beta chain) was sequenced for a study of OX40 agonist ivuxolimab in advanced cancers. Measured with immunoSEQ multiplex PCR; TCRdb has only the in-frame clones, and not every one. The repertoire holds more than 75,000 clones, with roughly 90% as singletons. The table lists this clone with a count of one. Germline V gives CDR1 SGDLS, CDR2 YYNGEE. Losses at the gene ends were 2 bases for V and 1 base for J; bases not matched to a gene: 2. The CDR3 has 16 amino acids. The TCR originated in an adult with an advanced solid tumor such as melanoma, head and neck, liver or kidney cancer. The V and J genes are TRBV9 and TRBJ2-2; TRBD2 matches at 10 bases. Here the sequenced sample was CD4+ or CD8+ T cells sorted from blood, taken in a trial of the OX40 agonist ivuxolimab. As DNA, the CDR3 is TGTGCCAGCAGCGTCATAGCGGGAGGGAACACCGGGGAGCTGTTTTTT. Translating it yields CASSVIAGGNTGELFF.